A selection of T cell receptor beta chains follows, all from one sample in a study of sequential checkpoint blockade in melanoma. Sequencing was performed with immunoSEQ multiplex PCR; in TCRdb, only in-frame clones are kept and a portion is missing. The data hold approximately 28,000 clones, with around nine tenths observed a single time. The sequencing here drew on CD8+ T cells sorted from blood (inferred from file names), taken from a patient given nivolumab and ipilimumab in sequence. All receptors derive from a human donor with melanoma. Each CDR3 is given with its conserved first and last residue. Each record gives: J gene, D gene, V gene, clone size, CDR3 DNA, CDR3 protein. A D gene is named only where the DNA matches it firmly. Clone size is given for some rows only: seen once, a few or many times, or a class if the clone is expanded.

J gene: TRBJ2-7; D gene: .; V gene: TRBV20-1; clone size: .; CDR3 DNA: TGCAGTGCTAGATCGGGGTACGAGCAGTACTTC; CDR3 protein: CSARSGYEQYF
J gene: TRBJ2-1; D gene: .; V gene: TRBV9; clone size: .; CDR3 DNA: TGTGCCAGCAGCCCCCACCGGGGCTCCTACAATGAGCAGTTCTTC; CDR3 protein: CASSPHRGSYNEQFF
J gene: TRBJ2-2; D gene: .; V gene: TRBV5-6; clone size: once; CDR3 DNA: TGTGCCAGCAGCTTGGTTGGAGCCGGGGAGCTGTTTTTT; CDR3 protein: CASSLVGAGELFF
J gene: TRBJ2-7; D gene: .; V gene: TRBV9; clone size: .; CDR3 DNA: TGTGCCAGCAGCCCAGGAGGGTCCGGCGAGCAGTACTTC; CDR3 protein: CASSPGGSGEQYF
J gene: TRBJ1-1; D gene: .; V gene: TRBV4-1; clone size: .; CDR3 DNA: TGCGCCAGCAGCCATGGTGAGACTGAAGCTTTCTTT; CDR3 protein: CASSHGETEAFF
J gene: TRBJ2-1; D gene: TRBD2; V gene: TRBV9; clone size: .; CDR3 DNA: TGTGCCAGCAGCCCTGGAGCGGGAGGCAATGAGCAGTTCTTC; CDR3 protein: CASSPGAGGNEQFF
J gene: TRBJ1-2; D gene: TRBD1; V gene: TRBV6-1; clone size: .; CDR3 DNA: TGTGCCAGCAGTGAAGGGGACAGGGATTACTATGGCTACACCTTC; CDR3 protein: CASSEGDRDYYGYTF
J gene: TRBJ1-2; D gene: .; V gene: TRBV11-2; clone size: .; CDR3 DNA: TGTGCCAGCAGCTTAGGGGCAGGGGTAAACTATGGCTACACCTTC; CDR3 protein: CASSLGAGVNYGYTF
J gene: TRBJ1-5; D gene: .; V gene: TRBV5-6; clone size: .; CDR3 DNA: TGTGCCAGCAGCTTGGGGGGGGGTTATAGCAATCAGCCCCAGCATTTT; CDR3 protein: CASSLGGGYSNQPQHF
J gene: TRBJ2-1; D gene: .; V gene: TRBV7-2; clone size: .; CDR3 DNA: TGTGCCAGCAGCCCCGCGCGGACAGCCTTATACAATGAGCAGTTCTTC; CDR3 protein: CASSPARTALYNEQFF
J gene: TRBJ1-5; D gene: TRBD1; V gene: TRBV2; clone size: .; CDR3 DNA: TGTGCCAGCAGTGAGGGGCAGGGGGCACGTCAGCCCCAGCATTTT; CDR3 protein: CASSEGQGARQPQHF
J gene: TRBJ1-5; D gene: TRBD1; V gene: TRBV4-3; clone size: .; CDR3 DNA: TGCGCCAGCAGCCAGGGGACAGGCAATCAGCCCCAGCATTTT; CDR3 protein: CASSQGTGNQPQHF
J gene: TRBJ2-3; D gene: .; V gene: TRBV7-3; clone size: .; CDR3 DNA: TGTGCCAGCAGCTTATTGGGTGAGGGAGATACGCAGTATTTT; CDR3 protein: CASSLLGEGDTQYF
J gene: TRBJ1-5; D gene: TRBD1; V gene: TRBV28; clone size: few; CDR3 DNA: TGTGCCAGCAGGACCCTAGACAGGGGAGATCAGCCCCAGCATTTT; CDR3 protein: CASRTLDRGDQPQHF
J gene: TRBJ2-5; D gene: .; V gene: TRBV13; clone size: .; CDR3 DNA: TGTGCCAGCAGCCACAGGGATCCACAGACGGCCCAGTACTTC; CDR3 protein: CASSHRDPQTAQYF
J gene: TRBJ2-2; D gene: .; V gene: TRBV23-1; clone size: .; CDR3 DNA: TGCGCCAGCAGTCAAGATGAAGCCACGAACACCGGGGAGCTGTTTTTT; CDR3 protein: CASSQDEATNTGELFF
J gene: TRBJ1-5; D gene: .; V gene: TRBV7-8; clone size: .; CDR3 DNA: TGTGCCAGCAGCTTAGGACCTTTGACAGGTCCATTAGCAGGTCAGCCCCAGCATTTT; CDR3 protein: CASSLGPLTGPLAGQPQHF
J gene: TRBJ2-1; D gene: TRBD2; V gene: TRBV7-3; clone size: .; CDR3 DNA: TGTGCCAGCAGCTTAATAGCGGGAAATGAGCAGTTCTTC; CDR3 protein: CASSLIAGNEQFF
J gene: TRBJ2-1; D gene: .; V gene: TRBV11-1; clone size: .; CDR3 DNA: TGTGCCAGCAGCTTATGGGAGGGGGGCCCCGATGAGCAGTTCTTC; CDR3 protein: CASSLWEGGPDEQFF
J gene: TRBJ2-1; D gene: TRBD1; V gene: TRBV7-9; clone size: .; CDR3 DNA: TGTGCCAGCAGCTTCACAGGGGGACTGGGTAGTGAGCAGTTCTTC; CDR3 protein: CASSFTGGLGSEQFF
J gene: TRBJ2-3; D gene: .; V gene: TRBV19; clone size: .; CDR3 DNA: TGTGCCAGTAGTATGGACAGAGCTAGCACAGATACGCAGTATTTT; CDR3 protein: CASSMDRASTDTQYF
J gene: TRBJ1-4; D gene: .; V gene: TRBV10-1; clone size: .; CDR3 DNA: TGCGCCAGCAGTGGAGACAGAACAACTAATGAAAAACTGTTTTTT; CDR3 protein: CASSGDRTTNEKLFF
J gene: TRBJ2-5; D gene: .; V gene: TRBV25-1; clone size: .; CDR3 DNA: TGTGCCAGCAGTGCCGCACTAGGCGAATTCCAAGAGACCCAGTACTTC; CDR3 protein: CASSAALGEFQETQYF
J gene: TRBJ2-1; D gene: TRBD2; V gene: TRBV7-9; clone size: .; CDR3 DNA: TGTGCCAGCAGCTTAAGGGGAGAGGGTAGCGGGACATACAATGAGCAGTTCTTC; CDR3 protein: CASSLRGEGSGTYNEQFF
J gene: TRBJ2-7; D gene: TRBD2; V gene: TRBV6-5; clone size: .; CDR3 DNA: TGTGCCAGCACTGGAGGACTAGTAAACGAGCAGTACTTC; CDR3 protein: CASTGGLVNEQYF
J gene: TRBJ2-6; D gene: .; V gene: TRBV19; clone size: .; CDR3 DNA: TGTGCCACGGAGGGGGCCAACGTCCTGACTTTC; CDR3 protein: CATEGANVLTF
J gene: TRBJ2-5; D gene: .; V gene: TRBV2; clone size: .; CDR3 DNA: TGTGCCAGCAGAGAGCTATCCCAAGAGACCCAGTACTTC; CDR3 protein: CASRELSQETQYF
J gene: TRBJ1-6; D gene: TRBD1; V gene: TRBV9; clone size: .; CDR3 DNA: TGTGCCAGCAGCGTGACAGGGGAGCGCTCACCCCTCCACTTT; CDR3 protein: CASSVTGERSPLHF
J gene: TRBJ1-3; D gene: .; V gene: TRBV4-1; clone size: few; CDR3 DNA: TGCGCCAGCAGCCAAGCCGGCACCATATATTTT; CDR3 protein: CASSQAGTIYF
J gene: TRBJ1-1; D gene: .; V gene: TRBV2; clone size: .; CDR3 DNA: TGTGCCAGCAGTGAAGCAAGGGGTACTGAAGCCTTCTTT; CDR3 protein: CASSEARGTEAFF
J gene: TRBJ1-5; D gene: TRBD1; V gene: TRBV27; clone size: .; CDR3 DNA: TGTGCCAGCAGTTTATCAGGACAGGGAGGTCAGCCCCAGCATTTT; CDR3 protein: CASSLSGQGGQPQHF
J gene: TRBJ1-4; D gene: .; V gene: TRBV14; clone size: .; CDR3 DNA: TGTGCCAGCAGCTCCCGGGGGGAAAAACTGTTTTTT; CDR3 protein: CASSSRGEKLFF
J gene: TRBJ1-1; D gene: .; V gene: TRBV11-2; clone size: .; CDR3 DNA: TGTGCCAGCAGCCGAAAAACAGGGATTGAAGCTTTCTTT; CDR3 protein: CASSRKTGIEAFF
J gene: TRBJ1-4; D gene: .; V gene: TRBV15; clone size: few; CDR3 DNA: TGTGCCACCAGCAGAGAACCGGGGGTGGAAAAACTGTTTTTT; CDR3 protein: CATSREPGVEKLFF
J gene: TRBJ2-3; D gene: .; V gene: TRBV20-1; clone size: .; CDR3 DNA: TGCAGTGCTAGACTAGCGTCACGGTGGTATTTT; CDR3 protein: CSARLASRWYF
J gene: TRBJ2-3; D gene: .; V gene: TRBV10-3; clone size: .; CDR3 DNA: TGTGCCATCAGTGAGTTGTGGGAGGACTCCACAGATACGCAGTATTTT; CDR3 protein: CAISELWEDSTDTQYF
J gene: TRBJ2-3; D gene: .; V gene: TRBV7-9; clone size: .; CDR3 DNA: TGTGCCAGCAGCTTAGCCGGGGGAGATACGCAGTATTTT; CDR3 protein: CASSLAGGDTQYF
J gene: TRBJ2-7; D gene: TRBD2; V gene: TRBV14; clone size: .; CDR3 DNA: TGTGCCAGCAGCCAACTAGCGGACTACGAGCAGTACTTC; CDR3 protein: CASSQLADYEQYF